These 5 T cell receptor beta chains came from one sample sequenced in a study of radiotherapy plus CTLA-4 blockade in lung cancer. Clones were read by immunoSEQ multiplex PCR, and TCRdb kept only the in-frame ones, dropping some. The sample gives about 76,000 clones, more than 60% of which show up once; 22% is in the top ten. The sample consisted of peripheral blood, taken from a patient treated with radiotherapy plus ipilimumab. The origin of the receptors is a human donor with non-small cell lung cancer whose response to radiotherapy plus ipilimumab could not be evaluated. Some clones in this sample may be carry-over from other donors' samples.

This clone was counted only a few times. This chain links TRBV27 with TRBJ1-2; D might be TRBD1 (6 bases). The CDR3 runs to 16 residues. In germline, CDR1 is MNHEY, CDR2 SMNVEV (reference sequence). V lost 2 bases and J lost 7, with 20 bases in between. The DNA of the CDR3 is TGTGCCAGCAGTTTAGCCCGACAGGTCCTCCCTTTTGGCTACACCTTC. It specifies CASSLARQVLPFGYTF.

The rearrangement joins TRBV9 to TRBJ2-7; tentative D call: TRBD2 (6 bases). The V gene's germline CDR1 is SGDLS and CDR2 YYNGEE. The CDR3 has 17 residues. Trimming took 0 bases from V and 0 from J, leaving 16 bases between them. The CDR3 DNA sequence: TGTGCCAGCAGCGTAGCGATAGGGACTGCCAGCTCCTACGAGCAGTACTTC. This encodes CASSVAIGTASSYEQYF.

The chain combines TRBV4-2 with TRBJ2-5; 7 nucleotides match TRBD1. This CDR3 region has 15 residues. Germline assignment: CDR1 LGHNA and CDR2 YNFKEQ. J was trimmed by 2 bases and V by 2 bases; bases with no gene match: 5. CDR3 sequence: CASSQSRRGQETQYF. In DNA form, the CDR3 reads TGTGCCAGCAGCCAATCACGCAGGGGGCAAGAGACCCAGTACTTC.

This chain uses TRBV10-1 with TRBJ2-1, with 7 bases fitting TRBD1. Germline CDR1 WNHNN, CDR2 SYGVQD (reference sequence). V lost 3 bases and J lost 4; bases outside the gene matches: 6. The CDR3 has 15 residues. Written as DNA, the CDR3 is TGCGCCAGCAGTGAACCAAGGGACAGTTACAATGAGCAGTTCTTC. Translation gives CASSEPRDSYNEQFF.

The rearrangement joins TRBV5-8 to TRBJ2-5; 10 bases match TRBD1. The CDR3 totals 16 residues. Looked up from germline, CDR1 is SGHTS and CDR2 is YDEGEE. With 4 bases clipped from V and 1 base from J, the junction kept 7 bases outside the gene matches. CDR3 protein: CASSIGQGVFQETQYF. CDR3 in DNA: TGTGCCAGCAGCATAGGACAGGGGGTTTTCCAAGAGACCCAGTACTTC. Full variable domain (outside the CDR3, taken from reference TRBV5-8 and TRBJ2-5): EAGVTQSPTHLIKTRGQQATLRCSPISGHTSVYWYQQALGLGLQFLLWYDEGEERNRGNFPPRFSGRQFPNYSSELNVNALELEDSALYLCASSIGQGVFQETQYFGPGTRLLVL.